This T cell receptor beta chain was captured in a study of T cells in Graves' hyperthyroidism and ophthalmopathy. Researchers amplified the TCR beta CDR3 regions from RNA transcripts. First-round RT-PCR with HTBI primers amplified the TCR CDR3 region. MiXCR, run by TCRdb on the multiplex PCR reads, gives a single entry per CDR3 protein. This sample yields 550,000 to 600,000 distinct CDR3 sequences, of which 11% to 15% are seen a single time; more than 6% belongs to the top ten. This clonotype was observed at least ten times. Deletions cut 3 bases from V and 7 bases from J, with 12 bases between. Germline values: CDR1 LNHNV, CDR2 YYDKDF (reference sequence). The CDR3 has 13 residues.

The chain couples TRBV15 to TRBJ1-1; no clear D gene. The sequenced sample consisted of blood. The receptor comes from a woman between 18 and 30 years old with Graves' ophthalmopathy. CDR3 amino acids: CATSRGTENEAFF. The CDR3 DNA reads as TGTGCCACCAGCAGGGGAACTGAGAATGAAGCTTTCTTT.